The table lists the clone carrying this T cell receptor (beta chain) with a few counts. This sample was included in a study of cytomegalovirus exposure and HLA in healthy donors. This CDR3 is built from 14 residues. The germline V gene has CDR1 MNHEY and CDR2 SMNVEV (reference sequence). The V end lost 3 bases, the J end lost 1 base, and 9 bases lay between the germline ends. PCR amplification relied on 60 Vbeta primers (plus 13 Jbeta primers). Some clones are missing from TCRdb's copy, which holds only in-frame ones; the method was immunoSEQ multiplex PCR. The table includes 35,000 to 50,000 clones, about 64% detected once.

Sequencing used PBMCs. This receptor was identified in a man aged 55 to 70 in good health and CMV-seropositive. V and J are TRBV27 and TRBJ1-1; unclear D gene. The CDR3 bases are TGTGCCAGCAGTTTCACTCGAACGAACACTGAAGCTTTCTTT. Translated, it gives CASSFTRTNTEAFF.